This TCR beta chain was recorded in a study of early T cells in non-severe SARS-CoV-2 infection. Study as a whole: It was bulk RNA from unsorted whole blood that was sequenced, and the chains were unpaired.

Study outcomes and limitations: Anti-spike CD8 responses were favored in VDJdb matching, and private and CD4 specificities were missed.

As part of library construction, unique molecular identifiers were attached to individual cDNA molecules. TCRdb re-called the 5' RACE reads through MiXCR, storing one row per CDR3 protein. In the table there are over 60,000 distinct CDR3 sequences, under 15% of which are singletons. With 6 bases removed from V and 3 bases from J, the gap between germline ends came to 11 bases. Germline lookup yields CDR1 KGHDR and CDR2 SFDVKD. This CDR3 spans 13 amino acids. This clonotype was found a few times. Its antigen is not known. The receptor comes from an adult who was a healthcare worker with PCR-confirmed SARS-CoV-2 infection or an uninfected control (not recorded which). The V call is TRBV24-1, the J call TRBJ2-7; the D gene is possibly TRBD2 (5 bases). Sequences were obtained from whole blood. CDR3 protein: CATSLSGGYEQYF. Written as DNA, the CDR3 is TGTGCCACCAGTCTGAGCGGAGGCTACGAGCAGTACTTC.